The 6 T cell receptor beta chains below come from one sample, sequenced in a study of T cell responses to AZD1222 COVID-19 vaccine. The method was immunoSEQ multiplex PCR; TCRdb's version includes in-frame clones alone and lacks a portion of them. The sample contains approximately 120,000 clones, around 92% of which appear only once. The sequenced sample was peripheral blood, obtained on day 0 of AZD1222 vaccination. The origin of the receptors is an adult in good health.

This clone was detected only once. The gene calls are TRBV6-5 and TRBJ1-4; weak D call: TRBD1 (5 bases). This CDR3 spans 14 amino acids. Trimming left V 4 bases short and J 5 bases short, with 11 bases between. CDR1 and CDR2 (germline): MNHEY, SVGAGI. The CDR3 bases are TGTGCCAGCAGTTGGGGCAGGCGGAATGAAAAACTGTTTTTT. It translates to CASSWGRRNEKLFF.

V and J are TRBV19 and TRBJ2-3; the D is unclear. Germline V gives CDR1 LNHDA, CDR2 SQIVND (reference sequence). The CDR3 runs to 14 residues. Trimming removed 0 bases at V and 3 bases at J, with 7 bases between. DNA for the CDR3: TGTGCCAGTAGTATAGACGGGCGGACAGATACGCAGTATTTT. Its translation is CASSIDGRTDTQYF.

J is TRBJ1-4 and V is TRBV6-4, with unresolved D. The CDR3 extends over 8 amino acids. V was pared by 9 bases and J by 7 bases, with 0 bases between. From germline, CDR1 is MRHNA and CDR2 SNTAGT. In DNA form, the CDR3 reads TGTGCCAGTGAAAAACTGTTTTTT. Encoded protein: CASEKLFF.

The rearrangement joins TRBV20-1 to TRBJ1-1; D uncertain. The germline gives CDR1 DFQATT, CDR2 SNEGSKA (reference sequence). Trimming took 7 bases from V and 3 from J, leaving 9 bases between them. The CDR3 runs to 11 residues. The CDR3 sequence: CSVPGDTEAFF. For the CDR3, the DNA is TGCAGTGTCCCCGGGGACACTGAAGCTTTCTTT.

The chain links TRBV28 to TRBJ1-6; D possibly corresponds to TRBD1 (5 bases). The CDR3 loop spans 16 amino acids. CDR1 and CDR2 from the germline V gene are MDHEN and SYDVKM. The V end was cut by 6 bases, the J end by 1 base, with 13 bases between. The CDR3 coding sequence is TGTGCCAGCAGGATGATGGGACGGTCCTATAATTCACCCCTCCACTTT. Amino acid sequence: CASRMMGRSYNSPLHF. The whole variable domain, remainder taken from reference TRBV28 and TRBJ1-6, is DVKVTQSSRYLVKRTGEKVFLECVQDMDHENMFWYRQDPGLGLRLIYFSYDVKMKEKGDIPEGYSVSREKKERFSLILESASTNQTSMYLCASRMMGRSYNSPLHFGNGTRLTVT.

This chain joins TRBV6-2 or TRBV6-3 and TRBJ2-3; 11 nucleotides match TRBD2. Germline V lookup: CDR1 MNHEY, CDR2 SVGEGT. The ends lost 2 bases at V and 2 bases at J; junction bases unmatched: 6. The CDR3 contains 17 residues. CDR3 region: CASSYIIAGGLTDTQYF. In DNA, the CDR3 is TGTGCCAGCAGTTACATAATAGCGGGAGGGCTCACAGATACGCAGTATTTT.